Listed here are 17 T cell receptor beta chains from one sample, sequenced in a study of graft-versus-host responses after intestinal transplantation. The table came from immunoSEQ multiplex PCR; TCRdb's copy has only in-frame clones and leaves some out. The table records under 100,000 clones, approximately 94% of them present only once. These receptors are not linked to any known antigen. Specimen: unstimulated CD4+ T cells sorted from spleen or lymph node cells, collected before transplant. These TCRs come from a human donor who was the organ donor for an intestinal transplant.

The rearrangement uses TRBV12-5 and TRBJ2-1; no firm D call. Germline assignment: CDR1 LGHNT and CDR2 FRNRAP. Deletions cut 3 bases from V and 6 bases from J, with 12 bases between. The CDR3 loop spans 14 amino acids. As DNA, the CDR3 is TGTGCTAGTGGTTTCTTTCCGGTTCTCAATGAGCAGTTCTTC. It encodes CASGFFPVLNEQFF.

The V call is TRBV10-3, the J call TRBJ1-1; D remains ambiguous. Germline V gene lookup returns CDR1 ENHRY and CDR2 SYGVKD. V was trimmed by 4 bases and J by 1 base, leaving 16 bases between them. The CDR3 runs 16 residues. The CDR3, as DNA: TGTGCCATCAGTGGGGAGACACAGAGGAGGAACACTGAAGCTTTCTTT. Protein sequence: CAISGETQRRNTEAFF.

This chain connects TRBV5-1 to TRBJ1-6, with TRBD1 as a possible D gene (5 bases). Trimming stripped 2 bases from V and 8 bases from J, with 14 bases between. This CDR3 region has 15 residues. Germline loops: CDR1 SGHRS, CDR2 YFSETQ. The CDR3 coding sequence is TGCGCCAGCAGCTTTCTTCAGGGAGGGGATTCACCCCTCCACTTT. It is translated as CASSFLQGGDSPLHF.

The chain links TRBV4-2 to TRBJ2-7, with 11 bases fitting TRBD1. The CDR3 length is 18 residues. Germline lookup yields CDR1 LGHNA and CDR2 YNFKEQ. Germline trimming cut 4 bases from V and 4 bases from J; bases unmatched to any gene: 15. The CDR3 reads CASSPVPGQGERGYEQYF. The CDR3 DNA follows: TGTGCCAGCAGCCCCGTCCCGGGACAGGGGGAACGGGGGTACGAGCAGTACTTC.

The sample holds one count of this clone. This chain uses TRBV5-7 with TRBJ1-1, with D unresolved. TRBV5-7 is annotated as an ORF whose role is uncertain. This CDR3 is 13 amino acids long. With 4 bases removed from V and 4 bases from J, the gap between germline ends came to 11 bases. This CDR3 is CASSRRGGTEAFF. The CDR3 DNA is TGTGCCAGCAGCCGACGCGGAGGCACTGAAGCTTTCTTT.

The chain is built from TRBV5-1 and TRBJ2-1; 13 bases align to TRBD2. This CDR3 spans 17 amino acids. Trimming removed 0 bases from V and 8 bases from J; junction bases left unmatched: 8. Germline V lookup: CDR1 SGHRS, CDR2 YFSETQ. CDR3 nucleotide sequence: TGCGCCAGCAGCTTGGGAAGGACTAGCGGGGGAGGAGATGAGCAGTTCTTC. Encoded protein: CASSLGRTSGGGDEQFF.

The chain uses TRBV10-3 and TRBJ1-1, with unresolved D. CDR3 length: 11 amino acids. Germline values: CDR1 ENHRY, CDR2 SYGVKD. Trimming took off 8 bases at V and 1 base at J, with 5 bases between the two ends. The CDR3 DNA reads as TGTGCCATCGCGAGGAACACTGAAGCTTTCTTT. This gives the protein CAIARNTEAFF.

This chain connects TRBV29-1 to TRBJ2-7; D is uncertain. V was pared by 0 bases and J by 3 bases, with 12 bases between. CDR3 length: 14 residues. CDR1 and CDR2 (germline): SQVTM, ANQGSEA. The CDR3 DNA reads TGCAGCGTTGAAGATGTGGTACTTGGCTACGAGCAGTACTTC. It encodes CSVEDVVLGYEQYF.

For the CDR3, the DNA is TGTGCCAGCAGCTTAGACCAGGGGGGCGAGCAGTACTTC. It codes for CASSLDQGGEQYF. The rearrangement joins TRBV11-3 to TRBJ2-7; weak D call: TRBD1 (7 bases). Germline V CDR1 and CDR2: SGHNT, YENEEA. The CDR3 length is 13 residues. The V end was cut by 0 bases, the J end by 6 bases, with 9 bases between. The full variable domain, rest sourced from reference TRBV11-3 and TRBJ2-7, is EAGVVQSPRYKIIEKKQPVAFWCNPISGHNTLYWYLQNLGQGPELLIRYENEEAVDDSQLPKDRFSAERLKGVDSTLKIQPAELGDSAVYLCASSLDQGGEQYFGPGTRLTVT.

This chain uses TRBV7-9 with TRBJ1-5, with unresolved D. V lost 0 bases and J 7 bases, leaving 10 bases between the germline ends. The CDR3 sequence is 14 residues long. CDR1 SEHNR and CDR2 FQNEAQ come from the germline V gene (reference sequence). The CDR3 DNA reads TGTGCCAGCAGCTTAGCGGGGTTAGAGCAGCCCCAGCATTTT. Translating it yields CASSLAGLEQPQHF. The full variable domain, in which reference TRBV7-9 and TRBJ1-5 provide the parts outside the CDR3, is DTGVSQNPRHKITKRGQNVTFRCDPISEHNRLYWYRQTLGQGPEFLTYFQNEAQLEKSRLLSDRFSAERPKGSFSTLEIQRTEQGDSAMYLCASSLAGLEQPQHFGDGTRLSIL.

This chain uses TRBV6-5 with TRBJ1-2; a weak D match, TRBD1 (5 bases). The CDR3 consists of 12 residues. Germline V gives CDR1 MNHEY, CDR2 SVGAGI. With 5 bases removed from V and 8 bases from J, the gap between germline ends came to 12 bases. CDR3 sequence reads: CASSERGFGYTF. The CDR3 DNA reads TGTGCCAGCAGTGAACGGGGGTTCGGCTACACCTTC.

V and J are TRBV27 and TRBJ2-3; the D is unclear. From germline, CDR1 is MNHEY and CDR2 SMNVEV (reference sequence). V was clipped by 6 bases and J by 3 bases, with 10 bases between them. The CDR3 has 13 residues. CDR3 loop: CASSHALTDTQYF. CDR3 in DNA: TGTGCCAGCAGCCACGCGCTGACAGATACGCAGTATTTT.

CDR3 in amino acids: CSVGEADTQYF. The CDR3 DNA is TGCAGTGTCGGGGAGGCAGATACGCAGTATTTT. The J gene is TRBJ2-3, the V gene TRBV20-1; possible D gene TRBD2, 6 bases. Per germline, CDR1 DFQATT and CDR2 SNEGSKA (reference sequence). The CDR3 has 11 residues. V shed 7 bases and J shed 4 bases, with 9 bases lying between them.

The genes are TRBV28 and TRBJ1-2; D ambiguous. From germline, CDR1 is MDHEN and CDR2 SYDVKM. The CDR3 totals 13 residues. V was pared by 4 bases and J by 4 bases, with 10 bases between. The CDR3 reads CASSSPEGYGYTF. CDR3 DNA sequence: TGTGCCAGCAGTTCTCCCGAAGGCTATGGCTACACCTTC.

DNA for the CDR3: TGTGCCAGCAGCCGTCGACCGGGACAGACAATAGATGGCTACACCTTC. This encodes CASSRRPGQTIDGYTF. J is TRBJ1-2 and V is TRBV5-5; TRBD1 matches at 7 bases. From germline, CDR1 is SGHKS and CDR2 YYEKEE (reference sequence). The CDR3 is 16 residues long. V was pared by 4 bases and J by 6 bases, with 15 bases of the junction left unmatched.

V is TRBV4-2 and J is TRBJ1-2; the match to TRBD1 covers 7 bases. CDR3 length equals 18 residues. Per the germline V gene, CDR1 is LGHNA and CDR2 is YNFKEQ. V was pared by 3 bases and J by 2 bases, with 15 bases of the junction left unmatched. The CDR3 DNA reads TGTGCCAGCAGCCACGATTTTGATTGGGGACAGAGGAACTATGGCTACACCTTC. Translated, it gives CASSHDFDWGQRNYGYTF.

This clone was detected only once. The chain has TRBV13 and TRBJ2-1; 7 bases map to TRBD1. Germline V gene lookup returns CDR1 PRHDT and CDR2 FYEKMQ (reference sequence). The J segment lost 8 bases and the V segment lost 0 bases, leaving 4 bases of the junction unmatched. The CDR3 runs 14 residues. DNA of the CDR3: TGTGCCAGCAGCTTAGGACAGGGGTGGGATGAGCAGTTCTTC. It yields the protein CASSLGQGWDEQFF.